This TCR beta chain was documented in a study of T cell changes during pregnancy in multiple sclerosis. Assay used: immunoSEQ multiplex PCR; TCRdb lists only in-frame clones, some missing. The sample yields fewer than 60,000 clones, 92% seen once. The germline gives CDR1 GTSNPN, CDR2 SVGIG (reference sequence). Trimming at V came to 2 bases and at J to 3 bases, leaving 4 bases not matched to a gene. The CDR3 spans 15 residues. This chain joins TRBV30 and TRBJ2-3; 11 positions agree with TRBD1. The material sequenced was CD4+ T cells from peripheral blood mononuclear cells, taken after pregnancy. The TCR comes from a female donor with multiple sclerosis, enrolled in a pregnancy study. The CDR3 loop reads CAWSRTGGSTDTQYF. Here the CDR3 DNA reads TGTGCCTGGAGTCGGACAGGGGGCTCGACAGATACGCAGTATTTT.